Below, 28 T cell receptor beta chains from the same sample are listed, as sequenced in a study of T-cell reconstitution after alpha-beta-depleted transplantation in children. Unique molecular identifiers featured in how the TCRbeta library was prepared. TCRdb reanalysed the PCR reads using MiXCR and keeps one entry per CDR3 protein. The sample lists hundreds of thousands of distinct CDR3 sequences; under 15% were seen once. Sequencing was performed on PBMCs, mostly from graft donor cells, taken 360 days after TCRalphabeta/CD19-depleted stem cell transplant. The source of these receptors is a male patient between 5 and 17 years old who had a stem cell transplant for acute myeloid leukemia, so the T cells may come from the graft donor.

This chain links TRBV9 with TRBJ1-2; 9 positions match TRBD1. With 2 bases clipped from V and 1 base from J, the junction kept 9 bases outside the gene matches. The germline gives CDR1 SGDLS, CDR2 YYNGEE. The CDR3 consists of 17 residues. For the CDR3, the DNA is TGTGCCAGCAGCGTGGACAGGGGCCCTATAAATAACTATGGCTACACCTTC. Translated, it gives CASSVDRGPINNYGYTF.

This clonotype was seen only a few times. The chain links TRBV12-3 or TRBV12-4 to TRBJ1-1, with 8 bases matching TRBD1. The trim removed 5 bases at V and 4 bases at J, leaving 6 bases unmatched. The CDR3 covers 14 residues. This chain's CDR3 is CASSNGQGGTEAFF. The CDR3 DNA reads as TGTGCCAGCAGTAACGGACAGGGCGGCACTGAAGCTTTCTTT.

This clonotype showed up many times. This chain links TRBV4-3 with TRBJ2-1, with no clear D. Germline assignment: CDR1 LGHNA and CDR2 YSLEER. Trimming pared 4 bases from V and 0 bases from J, leaving 16 bases between. The CDR3 length is 17 residues. The CDR3 bases are TGCGCCAGCAGCCCATCGACTCGCCCGAGCTCCTACAATGAGCAGTTCTTC. Translating gives CASSPSTRPSSYNEQFF.

The chain couples TRBV6-2 or TRBV6-3 to TRBJ1-5; D is uncertain. From germline, CDR1 is MNHEY and CDR2 SVGEGT. The length of the CDR3 is 15 residues. Trimming pared 2 bases from V and 3 bases from J, leaving 11 bases between. CDR3 nucleotides: TGTGCCAGCAGTTACGGGCAGGCCTACAATCAGCCCCAGCATTTT. This encodes CASSYGQAYNQPQHF.

V gene TRBV20-1 combines with J gene TRBJ2-3, with TRBD2 identical over 9 bases. This CDR3 comprises 12 residues. Germline V gives CDR1 DFQATT, CDR2 SNEGSKA (reference sequence). The ends lost 6 bases at V and 6 bases at J; junction bases unmatched: 4. The chain's CDR3 is CSALAGADTQYF. The CDR3 DNA follows: TGCAGTGCGTTAGCGGGAGCGGATACGCAGTATTTT.

This clonotype was picked up many times. This chain connects TRBV20-1 to TRBJ2-1; D may be TRBD2 (5 bases). The CDR3 is 14 amino acids. V lost 3 bases to trimming and J lost 3 bases, with 12 bases between them. The germline gives CDR1 DFQATT, CDR2 SNEGSKA (reference sequence). CDR3 DNA sequence: TGCAGTGCTAGCTCGAACGGGATCTACAATGAGCAGTTCTTC. Protein product: CSASSNGIYNEQFF.

This chain joins TRBV29-1 and TRBJ1-1, with 7 bases aligning to TRBD1. Germline CDR1 reads SQVTM; CDR2 reads ANQGSEA. The CDR3 totals 11 residues. The trim removed 6 bases at V and 4 bases at J, leaving 2 bases unmatched. The DNA for the CDR3 is TGCAGCGTCAGGGGGAGCACTGAAGCTTTCTTT. Its protein product is CSVRGSTEAFF.

This clonotype was picked up many times. The rearrangement uses TRBV28 and TRBJ2-1; D tentatively fits TRBD1 or TRBD2 (5 bases each). The CDR3 has 16 residues. Germline assignment: CDR1 MDHEN and CDR2 SYDVKM. V lost 7 bases to trimming and J lost 7 bases, with 23 bases between them. This CDR3 is CASTPGGGPRGNEQFF. The CDR3, as DNA: TGTGCCAGCACCCCTGGTGGGGGTCCCCGGGGTAATGAGCAGTTCTTC.

This clonotype was counted a few times. The chain uses TRBV29-1 and TRBJ2-7, with D unresolved. This CDR3 spans 12 amino acids. With 7 bases removed from V and 0 bases from J, the gap between germline ends came to 10 bases. Germline CDR1 and CDR2: SQVTM and ANQGSEA. The DNA of the CDR3 is TGCAGCGCTGGACGGAGCTCCTACGAGCAGTACTTC. Translated, it gives CSAGRSSYEQYF.

This clonotype has only a few counts. The genes are TRBV27 and TRBJ2-7; TRBD2 matches at 9 bases. The CDR3 has 15 residues. The junction had 7 bases not matched to a gene; V was cut back by 3 bases and J by 4 bases. Germline V gene lookup returns CDR1 MNHEY and CDR2 SMNVEV (reference sequence). Here the CDR3 DNA reads TGTGCCAGCAGTTTCGGGGCGGGAGGGGTGTACGAGCAGTACTTC. This translates into CASSFGAGGVYEQYF.

In the case of this clonotype: One junction end disagrees with the germline gene, perhaps due to a read error. The chain's CDR3 is CASSFGQGPYEQYF. Here the CDR3 DNA reads TGCGCCAGCAGCTTCGGGCAGGGACCCTACGAGCAGTACTTC. The rearrangement joins TRBV27 to TRBJ2-7, with D perhaps TRBD1 or TRBD2 (5 bases each). Germline V gene data show CDR1 as MNHEY and CDR2 as SMNVEV (reference sequence). This CDR3 comprises 14 residues.

This clonotype appeared a few times. This chain joins TRBV11-2 and TRBJ1-1; D is uncertain. CDR3 size: 12 residues. Trimming pared 5 bases from V and 10 bases from J, leaving 14 bases between. CDR1 SGHAT and CDR2 FQNNGV come from the germline V gene. The DNA of the CDR3 is TGTGCCAGCAGCCTCTACCAGTCCGGAGCTTTCTTT. It codes for CASSLYQSGAFF.

In this sample, this clonotype turned up many times. The V gene is TRBV7-2, the J gene TRBJ1-5, with D unresolved. The germline gives CDR1 SGHTA, CDR2 FQGNSA. The V and J ends lost 1 base and 7 bases respectively, with 8 bases between them. The CDR3 covers 13 residues. CDR3 DNA sequence: TGTGCCAGCAGCTTAGGGGGTGGCCAGCCCCAGCATTTT. Amino acids: CASSLGGGQPQHF.

V is TRBV24-1 and J is TRBJ2-1; 10 nucleotides agree with TRBD2. This CDR3 region has 16 residues. The V segment lost 2 bases and the J segment 7 bases; nucleotides outside the gene matches: 7. CDR1 and CDR2 from the germline V gene are KGHDR and SFDVKD. CDR3 nucleotides: TGTGCCACCAGTGATTATTCTAGCGGGAGATGGAATGAGCAGTTCTTC. Encoded protein: CATSDYSSGRWNEQFF.

Of note for this clonotype: The junction differs from germline at one of its ends, possibly a read error. The chain employs TRBV7-7 and TRBJ2-1; 10 bases fit TRBD1. The CDR3 is 16 residues long. CDR1 is SSHAT and CDR2 is FNYEAQ in the germline V gene (reference sequence). The CDR3 region is CASSLGTGALYNEQFF. CDR3 DNA: TGTGCTAGCAGCCTCGGGACAGGGGCCCTCTACAATGAGCAGTTCTTC.

At least ten counts were recorded for this clonotype. The rearrangement uses TRBV6-5 and TRBJ2-2; D ambiguous. This CDR3 region has 12 residues. CDR1 is MNHEY, CDR2 SVGAGI, per germline. Between the trimmed V and J ends, which lost 8 bases and 1 base, there was a span of 5 bases. CDR3 DNA sequence: TGTGCCAGCTCAGAGAACACCGGGGAGCTGTTTTTT. Translation: CASSENTGELFF.

J is TRBJ2-4 and V is TRBV14; either TRBD1 or TRBD2 may supply D (5 bases each). CDR3 length: 15 amino acids. Germline CDR1 and CDR2: SGHDN and FVKESK. Deletions cut 1 base from V and 3 bases from J, with 10 bases between. Here the CDR3 DNA reads TGTGCCAGCAGCCAAGTCCGGGGCCTCAAAAACATTCAGTACTTC. This codes for CASSQVRGLKNIQYF.

This clonotype showed up just a few times. The chain joins TRBV7-4 to TRBJ2-7; 8 bases fit TRBD2. The J segment lost 5 bases and the V segment lost 8 bases, leaving 14 bases of the junction unmatched. There are 15 residues in the CDR3. Germline-derived CDR1 and CDR2 are SGHVT and SQSDAQ. In nucleotides, the CDR3 is TGTGCCAGCCACTTGGGCCACAGCGGGGGAAACGAGCAGTACTTC. The encoded protein is CASHLGHSGGNEQYF.

The J gene is TRBJ2-2, the V gene TRBV4-3; D is possibly TRBD1 (5 bases). Germline V gives CDR1 LGHNA, CDR2 YSLEER. The CDR3 is 16 residues long. V was shortened by 0 bases and J by 1 base, with 9 bases between the two germline ends. The CDR3, as DNA: TGCGCCAGCAGCCAAGATATGGGGCAGAACACCGGGGAGCTGTTTTTT. This encodes CASSQDMGQNTGELFF.

This clonotype has a count of ten or more. V usage is TRBV18 and J usage is TRBJ2-3; no reliable D call. Per the germline V gene, CDR1 is KGHSH and CDR2 is LQKENI. V lost 3 bases, J lost 1 base, and 11 bases lay in between. The CDR3 is 15 residues long. CDR3: CASSPILARTDTQYF. CDR3 nucleotide sequence: TGTGCCAGCTCACCGATCCTTGCCCGCACAGATACGCAGTATTTT.

This clonotype was observed a few times. The chain employs TRBV20-1 and TRBJ1-2; D gene ambiguous. Per germline, CDR1 DFQATT and CDR2 SNEGSKA (reference sequence). The CDR3 has 12 amino acids. The V gene lost 1 base and the J gene lost 8 bases, with 11 bases spanning the gap. Here the CDR3 reads CSARASGGGYTF. CDR3 DNA sequence: TGCAGTGCTAGAGCCTCCGGTGGCGGCTACACCTTC.

The rearrangement joins TRBV7-9 to TRBJ2-6; 9 bases line up with TRBD1. The CDR3 has 15 residues. Germline trimming cut 5 bases from V and 13 bases from J; bases unmatched to any gene: 12. The germline gives CDR1 SEHNR, CDR2 FQNEAQ (reference sequence). For the CDR3, the DNA is TGTGCCAGCAGCCGCGGACAGGGGACCCCCACGGTCCTGACTTTC. The encoded protein is CASSRGQGTPTVLTF.

As to this clonotype: One junction end does not reproduce the germline sequence, and a read error may be involved. The genes are TRBV20-1 and TRBJ2-7; no definite D call. Germline-derived CDR1 and CDR2 are DFQATT and SNEGSKA (reference sequence). The CDR3 runs 13 residues. CDR3 in amino acids: CSAPLARSNEQYF. The CDR3 DNA follows: TGCAGTGCCCCCCTGGCTCGCTCCAACGAGCAGTACTTC.

This clonotype was counted between two and nine times. The chain links TRBV30 to TRBJ2-7; TRBD2 is a possible D gene (6 bases). The CDR3 consists of 15 residues. V lost 2 bases and J 2 bases, leaving 16 bases between the germline ends. CDR1 is GTSNPN, CDR2 SVGIG, per germline (reference sequence). CDR3 sequence (DNA): TGTGCCTGGAGTCCTGGGGAGGTGGCTGCCTACGAGCAGTACTTC. It specifies CAWSPGEVAAYEQYF.

In this sample, this clonotype turned up a few times. The genes are TRBV13 and TRBJ2-7; D is possibly TRBD2 (5 bases). V shed 6 bases and J shed 0 bases, with 15 bases lying between them. Germline CDR1 reads PRHDT; CDR2 reads FYEKMQ (reference sequence). The CDR3 extends over 15 amino acids. The CDR3 reads CASSMGWTASYEQYF. In nucleotides, the CDR3 is TGTGCCAGCAGTATGGGGTGGACTGCCTCCTACGAGCAGTACTTC.

This clonotype was detected many times. The genes are TRBV7-2 and TRBJ2-3, with unresolved D. The germline V and J ends were trimmed by 4 bases and 0 bases, with 5 bases remaining between them. Per germline, CDR1 SGHTA and CDR2 FQGNSA. This CDR3 has 13 residues. CDR3 residues: CASSSPSTDTQYF. The CDR3 DNA follows: TGTGCCAGCAGCTCTCCTAGCACAGATACGCAGTATTTT.

The gene calls are TRBV6-2 or TRBV6-3 and TRBJ2-7, with 8 bases fitting TRBD1. Germline CDR1 MNHEY, CDR2 SVGEGT. J was trimmed by 3 bases and V by 6 bases; bases with no gene match: 16. The CDR3 spans 17 residues. Here the CDR3 DNA reads TGTGCCAGCAGCTACAGGACCGGGACAGGAGTGTACTACGAGCAGTACTTC. As protein: CASSYRTGTGVYYEQYF.

Many counts were recorded for this clonotype. This chain joins TRBV20-1 and TRBJ2-7; 11 nucleotides align to TRBD2. Germline-derived CDR1 and CDR2 are DFQATT and SNEGSKA (reference sequence). Trimming cost V 0 bases and J 6 bases; bases outside gene matches: 7. This CDR3 comprises 15 residues. The CDR3 DNA follows: TGCAGTGCTAGAGATCTAGGACTAGCGGGTCGCGAGCAGTACTTC. Translated: CSARDLGLAGREQYF.